A selection of T cell receptor beta chains follows, all from one sample in a study of cytomegalovirus exposure and HLA in healthy donors. Clones were sequenced by immunoSEQ multiplex PCR, and TCRdb holds only the in-frame ones, with some missing. The table records more than 95,000 clones, roughly three quarters of them present only once. Sequenced material: PBMCs. Receptor source: a woman aged 40 to 50 in good health and CMV-seronegative. The CDR3 runs from the conserved cysteine through the conserved F or W. D genes are given only for firm matches. Rows may omit the clone size; those that give it use once, few, many or a size class.

J | V | D | size | CDR3 | DNA
TRBJ1-3 | TRBV7-2 | . | . | CASRPQGSGNTIYF | TGTGCCAGCAGACCGCAGGGCTCTGGAAACACCATATATTTT
TRBJ1-5 | TRBV28 | . | few | CASSSSRRGRGQPQHF | TGTGCCAGCAGTTCGTCCCGCAGGGGCCGGGGACAGCCCCAGCATTTT
TRBJ2-7 | TRBV27 | TRBD2 | . | CASSLSGTSNGEQYF | TGTGCCAGCAGTTTATCTGGGACTAGTAATGGCGAGCAGTACTTC
TRBJ2-3 | TRBV19 | TRBD2 | once | CASSIETSGSTDTQYF | TGTGCCAGTAGTATAGAGACTAGCGGTAGCACAGATACGCAGTATTTT
TRBJ2-3 | TRBV4-2 | . | . | CASSQGSYSSTDTQYF | TGTGCCAGCAGCCAAGGGAGTTATAGTAGCACAGATACGCAGTATTTT
TRBJ2-2 | TRBV5-1 | . | few | CASSLGSYTGELFF | TGCGCCAGCAGCTTGGGGAGCTACACCGGGGAGCTGTTTTTT
TRBJ2-7 | TRBV5-1 | TRBD1 | . | CASSFAGGYEQYF | TGCGCCAGCAGCTTCGCAGGGGGCTACGAGCAGTACTTC
TRBJ1-2 | TRBV6-1 | . | . | CASARTGNYGYTF | TGTGCCAGCGCCAGAACGGGGAACTATGGCTACACCTTC
TRBJ2-3 | TRBV19 | . | few | CASEAVNSDTQYF | TGTGCCAGTGAAGCGGTTAACTCAGATACGCAGTATTTT
TRBJ1-4 | TRBV7-2 | . | . | CASSSNRGEKLFF | TGTGCCAGCAGCTCCAATAGGGGTGAAAAACTGTTTTTT
TRBJ2-1 | TRBV28 | . | . | CASSLGGYYNEQFF | TGTGCCAGCAGTTTAGGCGGATATTACAATGAGCAGTTCTTC
TRBJ1-2 | TRBV6-5 | TRBD1 | . | CASSYVGTGYGYTF | TGTGCCAGCAGTTACGTGGGGACAGGGTATGGCTACACCTTC
TRBJ2-3 | TRBV7-2 | . | . | CASSLAGASGTDTQYF | TGTGCCAGCAGCTTAGCGGGGGCGTCAGGCACAGATACGCAGTATTTT
TRBJ1-5 | TRBV15 | TRBD1 | once | CATMGQPNQPQHF | TGTGCCACCATGGGACAGCCCAATCAGCCCCAGCATTTT
TRBJ1-2 | TRBV7-2 | TRBD1 | . | CASSRDREFSGGYTF | TGTGCCAGCAGCCGGGACAGGGAGTTTTCGGGGGGCTACACCTTC
TRBJ1-2 | TRBV28 | . | . | CASFDGANYGYTF | TGTGCCAGCTTCGACGGGGCTAACTATGGCTACACCTTC
TRBJ2-2 | TRBV28 | . | . | CASSLLHPPNSNTGELFF | TGTGCCAGCAGTTTACTCCATCCGCCTAACTCGAACACCGGGGAGCTGTTTTTT
TRBJ1-1 | TRBV19 | . | . | CASSLQTGKGTEAFF | TGTGCCAGTAGCCTCCAGACAGGAAAGGGGACTGAAGCTTTCTTT
TRBJ2-4 | TRBV5-6 | TRBD1 | . | CASSPLWDRSSGIQYF | TGTGCCAGCAGCCCCCTATGGGACAGGTCCAGCGGCATTCAGTACTTC
TRBJ1-1 | TRBV7-2 | TRBD1 | . | CASSSRGEHTEAFF | TGTGCCAGCAGCTCCAGGGGGGAGCACACTGAAGCTTTCTTT
TRBJ1-1 | TRBV11-3 | . | . | CASSLRRNTEAFF | TGTGCCAGCAGCCTTAGGAGGAACACTGAAGCTTTCTTT
TRBJ2-7 | TRBV7-9 | . | . | CSSSFQGEQYF | TGTTCCAGCAGCTTTCAGGGCGAGCAGTACTTC
TRBJ1-4 | TRBV11-2 | . | . | CASSGGVNEKLFF | TGTGCCAGTAGTGGGGGGGTTAATGAAAAACTGTTTTTT
TRBJ1-2 | TRBV19 | . | . | CASSIQVNYGYTF | TGTGCCAGTAGTATACAGGTTAACTATGGCTACACCTTC
TRBJ1-1 | TRBV15 | . | . | CATSQTAGEAFF | TGTGCCACCAGTCAAACGGCGGGGGAAGCTTTCTTT
TRBJ2-7 | TRBV19 | . | . | CASSATSSGEQYF | TGTGCCAGTAGTGCGACTAGTTCGGGCGAGCAGTACTTC
TRBJ2-1 | TRBV7-2 | TRBD1 | . | CASSSRQGNEQFF | TGTGCCAGCAGCTCCCGACAGGGCAATGAGCAGTTCTTC
TRBJ2-7 | TRBV2 | TRBD2 | . | CASRPRTSGTYEQYF | TGTGCCAGCAGACCTAGGACTAGCGGGACCTACGAGCAGTACTTC
TRBJ1-4 | TRBV6-6 | TRBD1 | . | CASSRTGVELNEKLFF | TGTGCCAGCAGTCGGACAGGGGTCGAACTTAATGAAAAACTGTTTTTT
TRBJ2-7 | TRBV5-6 | TRBD1 | . | CASSLRGGRIEQYF | TGTGCCAGCAGCTTGCGAGGGGGCCGTATCGAGCAGTACTTC
TRBJ2-7 | TRBV30 | . | . | CAWSVGIAASYEQYF | TGTGCCTGGAGTGTCGGGATAGCAGCCTCCTACGAGCAGTACTTC
TRBJ1-2 | TRBV28 | . | . | CASSLSRQPPYGYTF | TGTGCCAGCAGTTTATCCCGACAGCCCCCATATGGCTACACCTTC
TRBJ1-2 | TRBV19 | . | . | CASSDGGNRYGYTF | TGTGCCAGTAGCGATGGGGGGAACCGTTATGGCTACACCTTC
TRBJ2-3 | TRBV5-6 | TRBD1 | . | CASSSRDSSTDTQYF | TGTGCCAGCAGCTCACGGGACAGTAGCACAGATACGCAGTATTTT
TRBJ2-1 | TRBV9 | . | . | CASSPPPGVNEQFF | TGTGCCAGCAGCCCTCCCCCGGGGGTCAATGAGCAGTTCTTC
TRBJ1-2 | TRBV6-5 | . | . | CASSGTGKGYGYTF | TGTGCCAGCAGTGGAACAGGGAAGGGCTATGGCTACACCTTC
TRBJ2-7 | TRBV6-5 | TRBD1 | . | CASSGGGQGVDEQYF | TGTGCCAGCAGTGGCGGTGGACAGGGCGTGGACGAGCAGTACTTC
TRBJ2-1 | TRBV19 | TRBD2 | . | CASAAGAWVEQFF | TGTGCCAGCGCAGCGGGAGCCTGGGTTGAGCAGTTCTTC
TRBJ2-1 | TRBV10-3 | TRBD1 | . | CATGTGGNNEQFF | TGTGCCACTGGGACAGGGGGCAACAATGAGCAGTTCTTC
TRBJ2-7 | TRBV15 | TRBD2 | few | CATASGRTTYEQYF | TGTGCCACCGCTAGCGGGAGGACCACCTACGAGCAGTACTTC
TRBJ1-5 | TRBV19 | . | once | CASSIGGNWPQHF | TGTGCCAGTAGTATAGGGGGCAATTGGCCCCAGCATTTT
TRBJ2-1 | TRBV19 | . | . | CASSYPRPRNNEQFF | TGTGCCAGTAGCTATCCGCGACCCAGGAACAATGAGCAGTTCTTC
TRBJ2-1 | TRBV7-3 | TRBD2 | few | CASSFFPSGGYNEQFF | TGTGCCAGCAGCTTCTTCCCTAGCGGGGGTTACAATGAGCAGTTCTTC
TRBJ1-1 | TRBV4-1 | . | few | CASSQTVNTEAFF | TGCGCCAGCAGCCAAACGGTGAACACTGAAGCTTTCTTT
TRBJ2-7 | TRBV4-2 | TRBD2 | . | CASSQEVAGVFYEQYF | TGTGCCAGCAGCCAAGAGGTAGCGGGGGTTTTTTACGAGCAGTACTTC
TRBJ2-7 | TRBV7-2 | TRBD2 | . | CASSLGGTSGSYEQYF | TGTGCCAGCAGCTTAGGCGGGACTAGCGGGAGTTACGAGCAGTACTTC
TRBJ2-1 | TRBV28 | TRBD1 | . | CASRMTGAHEQFF | TGTGCCAGCAGGATGACAGGGGCTCACGAGCAGTTCTTC
TRBJ2-1 | TRBV5-4 | . | . | CASSLVGRASNEQFF | TGTGCCAGCAGCTTGGTCGGGAGAGCGTCCAATGAGCAGTTCTTC
TRBJ1-2 | TRBV10-3 | . | once | CAIRGGAAQKSGYTF | TGTGCCATCAGGGGGGGGGCGGCACAGAAGAGTGGCTACACCTTC
TRBJ2-7 | TRBV5-4 | . | . | CASSLATGFNTYEQYF | TGTGCCAGCAGCTTGGCCACGGGATTCAATACCTACGAGCAGTACTTC
TRBJ2-3 | TRBV6-5 | . | few | CASLPRGGLDTQYF | TGTGCCAGTCTCCCCCGCGGGGGCTTGGATACGCAGTATTTT
TRBJ1-5 | TRBV6-5 | TRBD1 | once | CASSYSATGDRQPQHF | TGTGCCAGCAGTTACTCCGCGACAGGGGATCGACAGCCCCAGCATTTT
TRBJ2-6 | TRBV9 | . | . | CASSVGDSGANVLTF | TGTGCCAGCAGCGTCGGGGACTCTGGGGCCAACGTCCTGACTTTC
TRBJ2-1 | TRBV7-2 | . | . | CASSPRVGMAAYNEQFF | TGTGCCAGCAGTCCCAGGGTGGGTATGGCAGCATACAATGAGCAGTTCTTC
TRBJ1-5 | TRBV7-9 | TRBD1 | . | CASSLGGDREGNQPQHF | TGTGCCAGCAGCTTAGGGGGGGACAGGGAAGGCAATCAGCCCCAGCATTTT